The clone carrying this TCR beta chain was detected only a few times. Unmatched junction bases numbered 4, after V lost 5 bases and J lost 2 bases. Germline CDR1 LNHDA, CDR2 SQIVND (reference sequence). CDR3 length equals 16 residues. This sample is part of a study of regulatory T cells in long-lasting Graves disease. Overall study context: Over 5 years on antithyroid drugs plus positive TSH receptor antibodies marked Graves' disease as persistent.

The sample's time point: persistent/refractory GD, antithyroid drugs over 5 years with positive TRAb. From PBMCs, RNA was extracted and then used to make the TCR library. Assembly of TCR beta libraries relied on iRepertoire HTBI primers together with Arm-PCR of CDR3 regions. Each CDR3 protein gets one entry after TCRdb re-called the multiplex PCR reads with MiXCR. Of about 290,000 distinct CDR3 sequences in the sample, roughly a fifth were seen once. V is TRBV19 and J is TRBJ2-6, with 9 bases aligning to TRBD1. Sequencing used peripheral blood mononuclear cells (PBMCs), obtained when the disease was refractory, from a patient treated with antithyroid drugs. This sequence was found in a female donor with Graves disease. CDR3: CASSPGQGPGANVLTF. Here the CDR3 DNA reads TGTGCCAGTAGTCCGGGACAGGGACCTGGGGCCAACGTCCTGACTTTC.